Each of the 31 T cell receptor beta chains below was sequenced from the same sample in a study of shared clonotypes between healthy human individuals. Repertoires were generated with immunoSEQ multiplex PCR, while TCRdb's copy carries only in-frame clones and drops some. This sample carries about 1 million clones, 65% to 80% of them seen once, and the ten largest clones take approximately 1.5%. The sample was memory CD4+ T cells sorted from blood. Subset in this sample: CD45RA-negative fraction. The receptor source for this set is a man between 18 and 29 years old in good health.

The chain has TRBV27 and TRBJ2-5; 10 bases agree with TRBD1. The DNA end is more similar to TRBJ2-7, so the J call may be wrong. The germline gives CDR1 MNHEY, CDR2 SMNVEV (reference sequence). The CDR3 contains 14 residues. The CDR3 here is CASSYRTGGYEQYF. CDR3 nucleotides: TGTGCCAGCAGTTACCGGACAGGGGGCTACGAGCAGTACTTC.

The chain has TRBV7-9 and TRBJ1-1; perhaps TRBD1 as D (5 bases). This CDR3 has 14 amino acids. The germline CDR1 and CDR2 sequences are SEHNR and FQNEAQ (reference sequence). Deletions cut 5 bases from V and 4 bases from J, with 14 bases between. The CDR3 loop reads CASSAQGSGTEAFF. In nucleotides, the CDR3 is TGTGCCAGCAGCGCCCAGGGCAGTGGCACTGAAGCTTTCTTT.

Turning to this clone: Other nucleotide sequences from this sample produce the same CDR3. The chain has TRBV11-2 and TRBJ2-3; no clear D. The germline gives CDR1 SGHAT, CDR2 FQNNGV. V was shortened by 2 bases and J by 1 base, with 4 bases between the two germline ends. The CDR3 is 13 amino acids. CDR3 protein: CASSLSGTDTQYF. The CDR3 nucleotides read TGTGCCAGCAGCTTATCCGGCACAGATACGCAGTATTTT.

V gene TRBV7-2 combines with J gene TRBJ2-7; 10 bases fit TRBD1. V shed 6 bases, J shed 2 bases, and the junction held 7 bases outside the gene matches. The CDR3 runs to 15 residues. Germline V gives CDR1 SGHTA, CDR2 FQGNSA. The CDR3 DNA reads TGTGCCAGCAGGCTCGGGACAGGGGTCGCCTACGAGCAGTACTTC. Protein sequence: CASRLGTGVAYEQYF. Full variable domain (remainder filled in from reference TRBV7-2 and TRBJ2-7): GAGVSQSPSNKVTEKGKDVELRCDPISGHTALYWYRQSLGQGLEFLIYFQGNSAPDKSGLPSDRFSAERTGGSVSTLTIQRTQQEDSAVYLCASRLGTGVAYEQYFGPGTRLTVT.

J is TRBJ2-3 and V is TRBV11-2, with 10 bases aligning to TRBD2. The CDR3 is 16 residues long. Germline loops: CDR1 SGHAT, CDR2 FQNNGV. V lost 3 bases and J lost 2; bases outside the gene matches: 5. The DNA of the CDR3 is TGTGCCAGCAGCTTTCTAGCGGGGGCTAACACAGATACGCAGTATTTT. It translates to CASSFLAGANTDTQYF. Based on the CDR3 plus reference TRBV11-2 and TRBJ2-3, the full variable domain is EAGVAQSPRYKIIEKRQSVAFWCNPISGHATLYWYQQILGQGPKLLIQFQNNGVVDDSQLPKDRFSAERLKGVDSTLKIQPAKLEDSAVYLCASSFLAGANTDTQYFGPGTRLTVL.

This chain joins TRBV11-3 and TRBJ2-7; 7 positions agree with TRBD2. Per germline, CDR1 SGHNT and CDR2 YENEEA. The ends lost 3 bases at V and 7 bases at J; junction bases unmatched: 15. The CDR3 consists of 16 residues. In nucleotides, the CDR3 is TGTGCCAGCAGCTTGAGGATTGGACTAGGACCGGAAGAGCAGTACTTC. Translation gives CASSLRIGLGPEEQYF. Together with reference TRBV11-3 and TRBJ2-7, the CDR3 gives the full variable domain: EAGVVQSPRYKIIEKKQPVAFWCNPISGHNTLYWYLQNLGQGPELLIRYENEEAVDDSQLPKDRFSAERLKGVDSTLKIQPAELGDSAVYLCASSLRIGLGPEEQYFGPGTRLTVT.

The chain recombines TRBV18 with TRBJ2-5, with D hard to call. The CDR3 is 13 residues long. Germline CDR1 reads KGHSH; CDR2 reads LQKENI. With 0 bases removed from V and 4 bases from J, the gap between germline ends came to 6 bases. CDR3 DNA: TGTGCCAGCTCACCACCGGATGTAGAGACCCAGTACTTC. Translated, it gives CASSPPDVETQYF.

The chain has TRBV5-6 and TRBJ1-6, with D maybe TRBD1 (6 bases). Trimming took 6 bases from V and 7 from J, leaving 20 bases between them. CDR3 length: 16 residues. Germline CDR1 reads SGHDT; CDR2 reads YYEEEE. The chain's CDR3 is CASTIKENRENSPLHF. The CDR3 DNA reads TGTGCCAGCACCATAAAAGAAAACAGGGAGAATTCACCCCTCCACTTT. Looking up the rest from reference TRBV5-6 and TRBJ1-6 gives the full variable domain: DAGVTQSPTHLIKTRGQQVTLRCSPKSGHDTVSWYQQALGQGPQFIFQYYEEEERQRGNFPDRFSGHQFPNYSSELNVNALLLGDSALYLCASTIKENRENSPLHFGNGTRLTVT.

J is TRBJ2-1 and V is TRBV5-8, with 11 bases fitting TRBD2. V lost 0 bases and J lost 4; bases outside the gene matches: 0. CDR1 and CDR2 (germline): SGHTS, YDEGEE. CDR3 length: 15 residues. The CDR3 loop is CASSLGLAGYNEQFF. As DNA, the CDR3 is TGTGCCAGCAGCTTGGGACTAGCGGGATACAATGAGCAGTTCTTC.

The chain couples TRBV30 to TRBJ2-5, with D possibly TRBD2 on 6 matching bases. The CDR3 contains 14 residues. CDR1 and CDR2 (germline): GTSNPN, SVGIG (reference sequence). Trimming left V 2 bases short and J 2 bases short, with 12 bases between. The CDR3 DNA reads as TGTGCCTGGAGTATCTCTAGCGCTCAAGAGACCCAGTACTTC. It specifies CAWSISSAQETQYF.

The chain combines TRBV18 with TRBJ2-1, with TRBD2 identical over 8 bases. CDR1 is KGHSH and CDR2 is LQKENI in the germline V gene. Unmatched junction bases numbered 6, after V lost 1 base and J lost 1 base. This CDR3 contains 17 residues. DNA of the CDR3: TGTGCCAGCTCACCACTGATCAGCGGGGGATCCTACAATGAGCAGTTCTTC. It yields the protein CASSPLISGGSYNEQFF.

The V and J genes are TRBV5-1 and TRBJ2-5; possible D gene TRBD2, 5 bases. The CDR3 sequence is 13 residues long. With 1 base removed from V and 6 bases from J, the gap between germline ends came to 10 bases. Germline lookup yields CDR1 SGHRS and CDR2 YFSETQ. The CDR3 nucleotides read TGCGCCAGCAGCTTGTCGGGGAGTAAGACCCAGTACTTC. Translated: CASSLSGSKTQYF.

The chain combines TRBV10-2 with TRBJ1-1; D is perhaps TRBD1 (5 bases). Trimming removed 6 bases at V and 5 bases at J, with 13 bases between. The CDR3 has 13 amino acids. Germline V gives CDR1 WSHSY, CDR2 SAAADI. The CDR3 sequence: CASRRGFGTEAFF. As DNA, the CDR3 is TGCGCCAGCAGGAGGGGATTCGGGACTGAAGCTTTCTTT.

The sample holds one count of this clone. V usage is TRBV11-2 and J usage is TRBJ2-7, with D possibly being TRBD2 (5 bases). CDR1 and CDR2 (germline): SGHAT, FQNNGV. V shed 0 bases and J shed 7 bases, with 16 bases lying between them. This CDR3 is 15 amino acids long. The CDR3 sequence is CASSLDLWGSGEQYF. The CDR3 coding sequence is TGTGCCAGCAGCTTAGATCTTTGGGGTTCGGGGGAGCAGTACTTC. The variable domain in full, with the rest retrieved from reference TRBV11-2 and TRBJ2-7, is EAGVAQSPRYKIIEKRQSVAFWCNPISGHATLYWYQQILGQGPKLLIQFQNNGVVDDSQLPKDRFSAERLKGVDSTLKIQPAKLEDSAVYLCASSLDLWGSGEQYFGPGTRLTVT.

In its sample, this clone was seen once. V usage is TRBV7-9 and J usage is TRBJ1-5; 10 positions match TRBD1. Germline V gene sequence: CDR1 SEHNR, CDR2 FQNEAQ (reference sequence). The J segment lost 2 bases and the V segment lost 5 bases, leaving 9 bases of the junction unmatched. The CDR3 sequence is 17 residues long. DNA for the CDR3: TGTGCCAGCAGCCTAGTGACAGGGGGCTTTGGCAATCAGCCCCAGCATTTT. It yields the protein CASSLVTGGFGNQPQHF.

This sequence joins TRBV7-9 and TRBJ2-6; D gene unclear. Germline V gene lookup returns CDR1 SEHNR and CDR2 FQNEAQ (reference sequence). This CDR3 is built from 14 residues. V lost 5 bases and J 4 bases, leaving 9 bases between the germline ends. In DNA, the CDR3 is TGTGCCAGCAGCGCCGGAATGGGGGCCAACGTCCTGACTTTC. Translated: CASSAGMGANVLTF.

There are a few counts of this clone. The CDR3 coding sequence is TGTGCCAGCCAAGCAAGCGGGGGGACCCATGAGCAGTTCTTC. It codes for CASQASGGTHEQFF. The chain combines TRBV18 with TRBJ2-1; TRBD2 matches at 9 bases. This CDR3 has 14 amino acids. The germline gives CDR1 KGHSH, CDR2 LQKENI. V lost 8 bases and J lost 8; bases outside the gene matches: 10.

The count of this clone is one. The chain combines TRBV5-4 with TRBJ2-1, with 7 nucleotides matching TRBD1. Germline assignment: CDR1 SGHNT and CDR2 YYREEE (reference sequence). This CDR3 is 16 amino acids long. The V segment lost 3 bases and the J segment 1 base; nucleotides outside the gene matches: 7. CDR3 sequence (DNA): TGTGCCAGCAGCTCCTCTGACAGGGCGTCCTACAATGAGCAGTTCTTC. Translated, it gives CASSSSDRASYNEQFF. Full variable domain (rest looked up from reference TRBV5-4 and TRBJ2-1): ETGVTQSPTHLIKTRGQQVTLRCSSQSGHNTVSWYQQALGQGPQFIFQYYREEENGRGNFPPRFSGLQFPNYSSELNVNALELDDSALYLCASSSSDRASYNEQFFGPGTRLTVL.

The V gene is TRBV5-4, the J gene TRBJ2-5; maybe TRBD1 (6 bases). V was trimmed by 3 bases and J by 5 bases, leaving 11 bases between them. CDR1 SGHNT and CDR2 YYREEE come from the germline V gene (reference sequence). There are 13 residues in the CDR3. CDR3 in amino acids: CASSSTGLETQYF. The DNA for the CDR3 is TGTGCCAGCAGCTCAACAGGGCTCGAGACCCAGTACTTC.

The rearrangement links TRBV4-1 to TRBJ1-2, with 7 bases identical to TRBD1. The CDR3 sequence is 16 residues long. Germline lookup yields CDR1 MGHRA and CDR2 YSYEKL. V shed 4 bases, J shed 5 bases, and the junction held 13 bases outside the gene matches. The CDR3 DNA reads TGCGCCAGCAGCCCAGGGGGGGGCCTCTCCTTTTATGGCTACACCTTC. Translation: CASSPGGGLSFYGYTF.

This chain joins TRBV5-1 and TRBJ1-6; D not certain. V lost 4 bases and J lost 0, with 8 bases in between. From germline, CDR1 is SGHRS and CDR2 YFSETQ. The CDR3 consists of 15 residues. The DNA for the CDR3 is TGCGCCAGCAGCCAAGATAGCTCCTATAATTCACCCCTCCACTTT. Protein: CASSQDSSYNSPLHF. The whole variable domain, filled in from reference TRBV5-1 and TRBJ1-6, reads KAGVTQTPRYLIKTRGQQVTLSCSPISGHRSVSWYQQTPGQGLQFLFEYFSETQRNKGNFPGRFSGRQFSNSRSEMNVSTLELGDSALYLCASSQDSSYNSPLHFGNGTRLTVT.

The V call is TRBV6-5, the J call TRBJ1-5; TRBD1 matches at 8 bases. V lost 6 bases, J lost 6 bases, and 4 bases stayed unmatched. Germline lookup yields CDR1 MNHEY and CDR2 SVGAGI. CDR3 length: 13 amino acids. The DNA for the CDR3 is TGTGCCAGCAGCCGGACAGGGACTCAGCCCCAGCATTTT. Protein sequence: CASSRTGTQPQHF.

This chain links TRBV18 with TRBJ2-1, with D uncertain. The V end was cut by 5 bases, the J end by 5 bases, with 13 bases between. The CDR3 is made up of 14 amino acids. From germline, CDR1 is KGHSH and CDR2 LQKENI. DNA of the CDR3: TGTGCCAGCTCAGGCCCGATGGAGAACAATGAGCAGTTCTTC. Encoded protein: CASSGPMENNEQFF.

V gene TRBV14 combines with J gene TRBJ1-1; D not certain. Germline V lookup: CDR1 SGHDN, CDR2 FVKESK. The CDR3 sequence is 12 residues long. Trimming cost V 1 base and J 12 bases, with 12 bases left between them. The CDR3: CASSQGMIASFF. For the CDR3, the DNA is TGTGCCAGCAGCCAAGGGATGATAGCGTCTTTCTTT. The whole variable domain, remainder taken from reference TRBV14 and TRBJ1-1, is EAGVTQFPSHSVIEKGQTVTLRCDPISGHDNLYWYRRVMGKEIKFLLHFVKESKQDESGMPNNRFLAERTGGTYSTLKVQPAELEDSGVYFCASSQGMIASFFGQGTRLTVV.

The chain recombines TRBV6-1 with TRBJ1-2; possible D gene TRBD1, 5 bases. Germline V CDR1 and CDR2: MNHNS, SASEGT. The CDR3 runs 14 residues. Trimming left V 6 bases short and J 5 bases short, with 16 bases between. The CDR3 here is CASRDRDGTYGYTF. CDR3 coding DNA: TGTGCCAGCAGGGACCGGGACGGGACTTATGGCTACACCTTC.

This clone was counted at least ten times. The chain uses TRBV6-6 and TRBJ1-2; tentatively, D is TRBD1 (5 bases). The V end lost 8 bases, the J end lost 0 bases, and 16 bases lay between the germline ends. Germline V gene data show CDR1 as MNHNY and CDR2 as SVGAGI (reference sequence). The length of the CDR3 is 15 residues. The CDR3 protein is CASRPGKGSNYGYTF. CDR3 nucleotides: TGTGCCAGCCGGCCCGGTAAGGGGTCTAACTATGGCTACACCTTC.

The genes are TRBV10-1 and TRBJ2-2, with D tentatively TRBD1 (6 bases). The germline CDR1 and CDR2 sequences are WNHNN and SYGVQD (reference sequence). The CDR3 contains 16 residues. V lost 6 bases and J lost 2, with 16 bases in between. The CDR3 here is CASSGTGTTNTGELFF. The CDR3 region has the DNA TGCGCCAGCAGCGGTACCGGGACAACTAACACCGGGGAGCTGTTTTTT.

Comments on this clone: Different DNA sequences within this sample yield the same CDR3. The chain has TRBV5-6 and TRBJ1-2, with 7 bases fitting TRBD1. Trimming took 4 bases from V and 5 from J; bases not matched to a gene: 8. CDR3 length: 14 amino acids. Germline loops: CDR1 SGHDT, CDR2 YYEEEE. CDR3 sequence (DNA): TGTGCCAGCAGCCTTCCCGGGACAGATTATGGCTACACCTTC. This codes for CASSLPGTDYGYTF.

This clone is a singleton in its sample. This chain uses TRBV6-1 with TRBJ1-3; D remains unclear. The CDR3 sequence is 15 residues long. Germline V gene sequence: CDR1 MNHNS, CDR2 SASEGT. The V end lost 4 bases, the J end lost 0 bases, and 10 bases lay between the germline ends. CDR3 amino acids: CASSAGIVSGNTIYF. The CDR3 nucleotides are TGTGCCAGCAGTGCAGGCATCGTCTCTGGAAACACCATATATTTT.

CDR3 DNA: TGTGCCAGCAGGTCTAGCAATCAGCCCCAGCATTTT. It codes for CASRSSNQPQHF. The chain links TRBV2 to TRBJ1-5; no clear D. Germline CDR1 and CDR2: SNHLY and FYNNEI. V dropped 6 bases and J dropped 0 bases, with 3 bases sitting between them. The CDR3 length is 12 residues.

This clone was counted ten times or more. The chain carries TRBV7-9 and TRBJ2-3; D call uncertain. This CDR3 is 15 amino acids long. Trimming took 5 bases from V and 4 from J, leaving 16 bases between them. Germline lookup yields CDR1 SEHNR and CDR2 FQNEAQ (reference sequence). CDR3 region: CASSPPDPMADTQYF. CDR3 in DNA: TGTGCCAGCAGCCCGCCTGACCCCATGGCAGATACGCAGTATTTT.